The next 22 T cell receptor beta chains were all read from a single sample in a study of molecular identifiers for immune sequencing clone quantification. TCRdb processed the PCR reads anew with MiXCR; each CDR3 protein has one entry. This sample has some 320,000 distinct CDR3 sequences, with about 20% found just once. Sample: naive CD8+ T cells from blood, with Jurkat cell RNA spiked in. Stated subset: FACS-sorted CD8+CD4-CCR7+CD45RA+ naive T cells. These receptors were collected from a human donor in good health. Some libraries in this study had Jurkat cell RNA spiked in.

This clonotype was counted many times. The CDR3 bases are TGTGCCTGGAGACAGATTACCTCCTACGAGCAGTACTTC. Amino acid sequence: CAWRQITSYEQYF. This rearrangement joins TRBV30 to TRBJ2-7; D not certain. The length of the CDR3 is 13 residues. In germline, CDR1 is GTSNPN, CDR2 SVGIG (reference sequence). V shed 3 bases and J shed 0 bases, with 9 bases lying between them.

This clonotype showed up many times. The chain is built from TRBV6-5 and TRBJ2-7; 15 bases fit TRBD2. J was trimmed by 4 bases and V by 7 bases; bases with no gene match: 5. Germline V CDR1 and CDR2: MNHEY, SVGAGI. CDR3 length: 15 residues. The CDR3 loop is CASKKGLAGGYEQYF. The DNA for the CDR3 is TGTGCCAGCAAGAAGGGACTAGCGGGAGGATACGAGCAGTACTTC.

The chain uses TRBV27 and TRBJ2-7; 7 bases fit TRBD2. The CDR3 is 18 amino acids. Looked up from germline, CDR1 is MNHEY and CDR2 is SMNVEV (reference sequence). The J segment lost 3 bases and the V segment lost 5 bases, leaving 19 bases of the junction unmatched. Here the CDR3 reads CASSSILRTKREDYEQYF. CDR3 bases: TGTGCCAGCAGTAGTATTCTGCGGACTAAACGGGAGGACTACGAGCAGTACTTC.

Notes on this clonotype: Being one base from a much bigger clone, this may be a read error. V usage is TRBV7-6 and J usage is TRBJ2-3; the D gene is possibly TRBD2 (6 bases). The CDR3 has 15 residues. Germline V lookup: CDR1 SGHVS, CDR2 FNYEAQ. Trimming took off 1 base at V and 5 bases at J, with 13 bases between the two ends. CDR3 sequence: CASSLVGGAGDTQYF. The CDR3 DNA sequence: TGTGCCAGCAGCTTAGTCGGCGGGGCGGGAGATACGCAGTATTTT.

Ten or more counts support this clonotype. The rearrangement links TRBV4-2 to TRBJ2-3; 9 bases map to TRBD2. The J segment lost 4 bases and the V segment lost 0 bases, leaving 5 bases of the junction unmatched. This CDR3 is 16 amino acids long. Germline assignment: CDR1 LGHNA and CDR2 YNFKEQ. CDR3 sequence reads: CASSQEIAGVADTQYF. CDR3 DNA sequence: TGTGCCAGCAGCCAAGAGATAGCGGGAGTGGCAGATACGCAGTATTTT.

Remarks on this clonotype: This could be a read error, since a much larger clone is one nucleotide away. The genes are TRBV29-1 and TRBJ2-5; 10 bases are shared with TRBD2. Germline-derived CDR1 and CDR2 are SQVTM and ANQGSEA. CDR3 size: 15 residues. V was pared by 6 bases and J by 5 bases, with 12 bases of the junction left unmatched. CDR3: CSVGVTSGCQETQYF. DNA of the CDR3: TGCAGCGTGGGCGTGACTAGCGGGTGTCAGGAGACCCAGTACTTC.

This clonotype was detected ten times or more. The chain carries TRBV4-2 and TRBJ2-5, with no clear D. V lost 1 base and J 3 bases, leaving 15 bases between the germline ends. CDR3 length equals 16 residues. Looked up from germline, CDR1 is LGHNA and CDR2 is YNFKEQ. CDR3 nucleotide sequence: TGTGCCAGCAGCCAAGTACCCCTTACAACGAAAGAGACCCAGTACTTC. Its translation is CASSQVPLTTKETQYF.

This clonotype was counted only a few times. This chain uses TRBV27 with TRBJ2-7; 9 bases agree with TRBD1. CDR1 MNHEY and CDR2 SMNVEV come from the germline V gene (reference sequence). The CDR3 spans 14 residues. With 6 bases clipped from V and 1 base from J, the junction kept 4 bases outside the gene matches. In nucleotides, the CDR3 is TGTGCCAGCAGAGGGGACAGGGATTCCTACGAGCAGTACTTC. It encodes CASRGDRDSYEQYF.

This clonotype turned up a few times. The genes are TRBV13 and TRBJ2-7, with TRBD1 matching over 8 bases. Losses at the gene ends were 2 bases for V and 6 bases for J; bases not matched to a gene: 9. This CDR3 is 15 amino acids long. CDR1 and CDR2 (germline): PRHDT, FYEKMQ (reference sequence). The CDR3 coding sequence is TGTGCCAGCAGCTTACAGGGGGCGCTTATCTTCGAGCAGTACTTC. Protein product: CASSLQGALIFEQYF.

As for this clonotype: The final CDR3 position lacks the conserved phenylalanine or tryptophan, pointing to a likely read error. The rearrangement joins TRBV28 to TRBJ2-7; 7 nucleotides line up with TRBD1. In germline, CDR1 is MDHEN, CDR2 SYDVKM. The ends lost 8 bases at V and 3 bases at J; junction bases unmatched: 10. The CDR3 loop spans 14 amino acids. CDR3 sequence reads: CASASGTDFYEQYL. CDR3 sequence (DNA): TGTGCCAGCGCATCCGGGACAGATTTCTACGAGCAGTACCTC.

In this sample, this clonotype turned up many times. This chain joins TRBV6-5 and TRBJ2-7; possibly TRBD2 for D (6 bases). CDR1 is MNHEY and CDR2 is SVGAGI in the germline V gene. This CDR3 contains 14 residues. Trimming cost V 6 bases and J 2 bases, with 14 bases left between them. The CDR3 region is CASSPLSGPYEQYF. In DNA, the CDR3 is TGTGCCAGCAGCCCCCTTAGCGGCCCCTACGAGCAGTACTTC.

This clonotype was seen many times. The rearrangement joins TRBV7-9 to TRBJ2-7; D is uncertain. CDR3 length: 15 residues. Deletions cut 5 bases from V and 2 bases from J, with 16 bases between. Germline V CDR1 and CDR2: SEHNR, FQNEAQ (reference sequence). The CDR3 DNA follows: TGTGCCAGCAGCGCCGACGAGGACCGTGCCTACGAGCAGTACTTC. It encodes CASSADEDRAYEQYF.

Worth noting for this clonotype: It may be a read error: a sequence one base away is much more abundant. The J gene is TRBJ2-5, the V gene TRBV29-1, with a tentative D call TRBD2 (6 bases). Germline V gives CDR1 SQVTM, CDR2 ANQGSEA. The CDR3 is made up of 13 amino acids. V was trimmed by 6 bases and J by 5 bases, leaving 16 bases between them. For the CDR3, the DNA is TGCAGCGTCCATCGGGACTTCTCGGAGACCCAGTACTTC. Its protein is CSVHRDFSETQYF.

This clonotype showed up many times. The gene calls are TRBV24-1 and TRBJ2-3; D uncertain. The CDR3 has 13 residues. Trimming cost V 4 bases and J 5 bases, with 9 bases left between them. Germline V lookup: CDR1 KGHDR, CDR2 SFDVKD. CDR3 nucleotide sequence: TGTGCCACCAGTGACAACCCCGGAGATACGCAGTATTTT. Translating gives CATSDNPGDTQYF.

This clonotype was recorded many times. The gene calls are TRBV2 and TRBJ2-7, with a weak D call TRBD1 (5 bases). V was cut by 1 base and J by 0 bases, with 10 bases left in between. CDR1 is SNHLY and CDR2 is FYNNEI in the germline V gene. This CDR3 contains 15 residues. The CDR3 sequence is CASSEGGWSSYEQYF. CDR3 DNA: TGTGCCAGCAGTGAAGGGGGCTGGAGCTCCTACGAGCAGTACTTC.

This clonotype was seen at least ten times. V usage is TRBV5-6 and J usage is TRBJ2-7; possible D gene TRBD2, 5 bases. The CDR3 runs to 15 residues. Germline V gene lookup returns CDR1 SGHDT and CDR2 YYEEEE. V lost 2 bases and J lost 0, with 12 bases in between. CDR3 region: CASSLTFGNSYEQYF. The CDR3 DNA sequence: TGTGCCAGCAGCTTAACTTTCGGGAACTCCTACGAGCAGTACTTC.

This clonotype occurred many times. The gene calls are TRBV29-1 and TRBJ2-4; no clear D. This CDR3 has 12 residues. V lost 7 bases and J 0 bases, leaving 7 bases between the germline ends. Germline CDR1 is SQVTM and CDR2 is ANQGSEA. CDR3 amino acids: CSAGKAKNIQYF. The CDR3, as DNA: TGCAGCGCAGGAAAAGCCAAAAACATTCAGTACTTC.

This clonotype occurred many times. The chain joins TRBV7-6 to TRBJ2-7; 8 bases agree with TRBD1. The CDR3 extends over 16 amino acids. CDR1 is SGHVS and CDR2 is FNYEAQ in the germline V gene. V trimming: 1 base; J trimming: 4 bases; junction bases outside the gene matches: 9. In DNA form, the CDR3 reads TGTGCCAGCAGCTTAGAACCCAGGACAGGGACTTACGAGCAGTACTTC. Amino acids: CASSLEPRTGTYEQYF.

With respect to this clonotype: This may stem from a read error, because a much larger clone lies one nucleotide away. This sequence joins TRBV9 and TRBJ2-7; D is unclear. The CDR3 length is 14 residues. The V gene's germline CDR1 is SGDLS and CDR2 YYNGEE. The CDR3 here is CACSVSSQSYEQYF. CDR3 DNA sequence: TGTGCCTGCAGCGTATCATCACAGTCCTACGAGCAGTACTTC.

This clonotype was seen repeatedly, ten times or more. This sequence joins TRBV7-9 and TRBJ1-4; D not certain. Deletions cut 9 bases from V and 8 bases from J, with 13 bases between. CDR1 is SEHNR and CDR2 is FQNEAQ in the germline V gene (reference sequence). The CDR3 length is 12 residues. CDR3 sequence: CASGVSLEKLFF. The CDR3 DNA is TGTGCCAGTGGCGTTTCGCTAGAAAAACTGTTTTTT.

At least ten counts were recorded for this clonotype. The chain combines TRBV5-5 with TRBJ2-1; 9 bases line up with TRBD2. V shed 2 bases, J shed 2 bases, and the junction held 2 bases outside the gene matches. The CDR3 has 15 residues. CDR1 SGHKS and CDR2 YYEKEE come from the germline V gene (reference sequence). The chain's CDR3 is CASSFPSGTYNEQFF. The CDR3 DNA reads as TGTGCCAGCAGCTTTCCTAGCGGGACCTACAATGAGCAGTTCTTC. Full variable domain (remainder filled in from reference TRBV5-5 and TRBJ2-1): DAGVTQSPTHLIKTRGQQVTLRCSPISGHKSVSWYQQVLGQGPQFIFQYYEKEERGRGNFPDRFSARQFPNYSSELNVNALLLGDSALYLCASSFPSGTYNEQFFGPGTRLTVL.

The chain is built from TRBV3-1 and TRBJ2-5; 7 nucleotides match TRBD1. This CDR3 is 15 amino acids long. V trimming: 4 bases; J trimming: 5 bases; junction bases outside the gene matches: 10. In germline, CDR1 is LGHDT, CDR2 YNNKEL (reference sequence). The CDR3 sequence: CASSREGGRAETQYF. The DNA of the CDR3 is TGTGCCAGCAGCCGAGAAGGGGGCAGGGCGGAGACCCAGTACTTC.